This TCR beta chain is from a study of OX40 agonist ivuxolimab in advanced cancers. General study results and limits: Partial responders dosed at 0.1-3.0 mg/kg displayed clonal expansion ranking among the lowest. Mean expanded clone counts were higher in CD8+ than CD4+ T cells.

In the case of this clone: As yet, its antigen is unknown.

TCRdb's copy holds only in-frame clones and misses some; the assay was immunoSEQ multiplex PCR. The table records about 77,000 clones, roughly 84% of them present only once. The CDR3 is 15 amino acids. Germline assignment: CDR1 KGHSH and CDR2 LQKENI. Between the trimmed V and J ends, which lost 3 bases and 5 bases, there was a span of 17 bases. The chain joins TRBV18 to TRBJ2-7, with a possible D match to TRBD1 (6 bases). Specimen: CD4+ or CD8+ T cells sorted from blood, collected in a trial of the OX40 agonist ivuxolimab. This TCR derives from an adult with an advanced solid tumor such as melanoma, head and neck, liver or kidney cancer. In nucleotides, the CDR3 is TGTGCCAGCTCACCGGGACACGGGTTGGGGGACGAGCAGTACTTC. Its protein is CASSPGHGLGDEQYF.